Below are 15 T cell receptor beta chains sequenced from a single sample in a study of cytomegalovirus exposure and HLA in healthy donors. Vbeta (60) and Jbeta (13) primers were used in the PCR. Here immunoSEQ multiplex PCR was the method, and the copy in TCRdb shows in-frame clones only, minus some. The table has some 180,000 clones, around 77% seen once. Sequences were obtained from PBMCs. These TCRs come from a woman between 25 and 40 years old in good health and CMV-seronegative.

The chain links TRBV5-4 to TRBJ1-2; D gene ambiguous. The V end lost 1 base, the J end lost 2 bases, and 9 bases lay between the germline ends. Germline-derived CDR1 and CDR2 are SGHNT and YYREEE (reference sequence). The CDR3 has 14 residues. CDR3 in amino acids: CASSLSGKNYGYTF. In nucleotides, the CDR3 is TGTGCCAGCAGCTTGTCGGGGAAAAACTATGGCTACACCTTC.

V usage is TRBV6-5 and J usage is TRBJ1-1, with 7 positions matching TRBD1. CDR1 is MNHEY, CDR2 SVGAGI, per germline. The trim removed 2 bases at V and 6 bases at J, leaving 3 bases unmatched. The CDR3 runs to 13 residues. The DNA of the CDR3 is TGTGCCAGCAGTTACGAGGGACAGTCTGAAGCTTTCTTT. This gives the protein CASSYEGQSEAFF.

This rearrangement joins TRBV2 to TRBJ1-2, with 11 bases aligning to TRBD1. Germline V CDR1 and CDR2: SNHLY, FYNNEI. V lost 5 bases, J lost 7 bases, and 12 bases stayed unmatched. CDR3 length equals 16 residues. The CDR3 here is CASSIHSTGTGGGYTF. In DNA, the CDR3 is TGTGCCAGCAGTATCCATTCAACCGGGACAGGGGGTGGCTACACCTTC.

This clone appeared a few times. V is TRBV15 and J is TRBJ2-5; TRBD1 is a possible D gene (6 bases). Germline CDR1 is LNHNV and CDR2 is YYDKDF (reference sequence). Trimming removed 2 bases from V and 2 bases from J, with 6 bases in between. This CDR3 has 13 amino acids. This CDR3 reads CATSRQGQETQYF. CDR3 coding DNA: TGTGCCACCAGCAGACAGGGGCAAGAGACCCAGTACTTC. The entire variable domain, with the rest obtained from reference TRBV15 and TRBJ2-5, is as follows: DAMVIQNPRYQVTQFGKPVTLSCSQTLNHNVMYWYQQKSSQAPKLLFHYYDKDFNNEADTPDNFQSRRPNTSFCFLDIRSPGLGDTAMYLCATSRQGQETQYFGPGTRLLVL.

This clone was observed a single time. J is TRBJ1-2 and V is TRBV7-9; 8 bases match TRBD1. The V and J ends lost 5 bases and 8 bases, in that order; junction bases with no gene match: 16. The CDR3 consists of 16 residues. Germline V lookup: CDR1 SEHNR, CDR2 FQNEAQ (reference sequence). The CDR3 DNA follows: TGTGCCAGCAGCCCTAGTACCGGGACAGGCCGGAGAGGCTACACCTTC. Translation gives CASSPSTGTGRRGYTF.

The count of this clone is one. V and J are TRBV4-1 and TRBJ1-4, with TRBD1 identical over 7 bases. Germline V CDR1 and CDR2: MGHRA, YSYEKL. The CDR3 is made up of 13 amino acids. After removal of 6 bases from V and 7 bases from J, the junction contained 5 bases not matched to a gene. The CDR3 here is CASRRQGGEKLFF. The CDR3 region has the DNA TGCGCCAGCAGGAGACAGGGTGGTGAAAAACTGTTTTTT.

The rearrangement joins TRBV5-6 to TRBJ2-7; D might be TRBD1 (6 bases). CDR1 and CDR2 (germline): SGHDT, YYEEEE. Trimming took 1 base from V and 7 from J, leaving 15 bases between them. The CDR3 totals 14 residues. Written as DNA, the CDR3 is TGTGCCAGCAGCTTGCGGCAGGGGTTCTGGGAGCAGTACTTC. As protein: CASSLRQGFWEQYF.

This clone was seen just once. The V gene is TRBV27, the J gene TRBJ1-2, with TRBD1 matching 7 bases. The germline CDR1 and CDR2 sequences are MNHEY and SMNVEV (reference sequence). The CDR3 loop spans 15 amino acids. V lost 7 bases, J lost 1 base, and 9 bases stayed unmatched. The CDR3 region is CASKRGRGGNYGYTF. The CDR3 DNA follows: TGTGCCAGCAAGAGGGGGCGAGGAGGTAACTATGGCTACACCTTC.

This clone has a handful of counts. The chain combines TRBV6-4 with TRBJ2-3; 8 bases map to TRBD2. Trimming cost V 2 bases and J 5 bases; bases outside gene matches: 9. This CDR3 contains 16 residues. Germline CDR1 is MRHNA and CDR2 is SNTAGT. The CDR3 DNA sequence: TGTGCCAGCAGTGACGAGGCGGGAGGAGTGGTAGATACGCAGTATTTT. Translated, it gives CASSDEAGGVVDTQYF.

This clone has more than one count but fewer than ten. V and J are TRBV7-6 and TRBJ1-1, with D tentatively TRBD1 (6 bases). This CDR3 comprises 17 residues. Germline V gene sequence: CDR1 SGHVS, CDR2 FNYEAQ. The V and J ends lost 5 bases and 4 bases respectively, with 23 bases between them. This chain's CDR3 is CASSLDFPGRGGTEAFF. Written as DNA, the CDR3 is TGTGCCAGCAGCCTAGACTTCCCCGGAAGGGGGGGCACTGAAGCTTTCTTT. Filled out from reference TRBV7-6 and TRBJ1-1, the complete variable domain reads GAGVSQSPRYKVTKRGQDVALRCDPISGHVSLYWYRQALGQGPEFLTYFNYEAQQDKSGLPNDRFSAERPEGSISTLTIQRTEQRDSAMYRCASSLDFPGRGGTEAFFGQGTRLTVV.

This clone has only one observation. The V call is TRBV7-9, the J call TRBJ1-1; tentative D call: TRBD1 (5 bases). Trimming stripped 1 base from V and 1 base from J, with 7 bases between. Per germline, CDR1 SEHNR and CDR2 FQNEAQ (reference sequence). The CDR3 runs 14 residues. The CDR3 DNA reads TGTGCCAGCAGCTTAGGCGGGGGGAACACTGAAGCTTTCTTT. This translates into CASSLGGGNTEAFF.

This clone turned up a few times. The rearrangement uses TRBV27 and TRBJ2-3, with no clear D. Per the germline V gene, CDR1 is MNHEY and CDR2 is SMNVEV (reference sequence). The length of the CDR3 is 14 residues. Trimming cost V 3 bases and J 2 bases, with 9 bases left between them. The CDR3 bases are TGTGCCAGCAGTTTCCCAGGTTACACAGATACGCAGTATTTT. This codes for CASSFPGYTDTQYF.

As for this clone: The sample contains more than one DNA sequence encoding this CDR3. The genes are TRBV11-2 and TRBJ2-7; D is possibly TRBD2 (6 bases). V was cut by 5 bases and J by 0 bases, with 8 bases left in between. Germline V gene sequence: CDR1 SGHAT, CDR2 FQNNGV. This CDR3 is built from 13 residues. CDR3 coding DNA: TGTGCCAGCAGCCTCGGGGGCTCCTACGAGCAGTACTTC. It translates to CASSLGGSYEQYF.

CDR3 bases: TGTGCCAGCAGCTTAGGGGGACAGAGGGGAGAGACCCAGTACTTC. Amino acids: CASSLGGQRGETQYF. The chain has TRBV13 and TRBJ2-5, with 7 bases fitting TRBD1. V was clipped by 0 bases and J by 4 bases; unmatched bases: 5. This CDR3 contains 15 residues. The germline V gene has CDR1 PRHDT and CDR2 FYEKMQ (reference sequence). The variable domain in full, completed from reference TRBV13 and TRBJ2-5, reads AAGVIQSPRHLIKEKRETATLKCYPIPRHDTVYWYQQGPGQDPQFLISFYEKMQSDKGSIPDRFSAQQFSDYHSELNMSSLELGDSALYFCASSLGGQRGETQYFGPGTRLLVL.

The V and J genes are TRBV4-2 and TRBJ2-1, with no clear D. Trimming removed 0 bases at V and 8 bases at J, with 17 bases between. Germline V gene lookup returns CDR1 LGHNA and CDR2 YNFKEQ. The CDR3 extends over 16 amino acids. This CDR3 reads CASSQDRGLDNDEQFF. The CDR3 DNA reads as TGTGCCAGCAGCCAAGATCGCGGTCTAGATAACGATGAGCAGTTCTTC.